The present T cell receptor beta chain was sequenced within a study of immune characterization of retroperitoneal liposarcoma. TCRdb analysed the PCR reads with MiXCR anew, one entry per CDR3 protein. There are 7,000 to 8,000 distinct CDR3 sequences in the sample; roughly 30% occur only once, and over 13% lies in the top ten. By share of the sample, this clonotype is medium-sized (0.01 to 0.1%). This sequence originates from a male donor with retroperitoneal liposarcoma. Sequencing input: blood.

This CDR3 is CASSWVTGELFF. The CDR3 DNA reads as TGTGCCAGCAGTTGGGTCACCGGGGAGCTGTTTTTT. The chain carries TRBV6-6 and TRBJ2-2; no definite D call. V lost 4 bases, J lost 4 bases, and 4 bases lay in between. This CDR3 has 12 residues. Germline assignment: CDR1 MNHNY and CDR2 SVGAGI (reference sequence).